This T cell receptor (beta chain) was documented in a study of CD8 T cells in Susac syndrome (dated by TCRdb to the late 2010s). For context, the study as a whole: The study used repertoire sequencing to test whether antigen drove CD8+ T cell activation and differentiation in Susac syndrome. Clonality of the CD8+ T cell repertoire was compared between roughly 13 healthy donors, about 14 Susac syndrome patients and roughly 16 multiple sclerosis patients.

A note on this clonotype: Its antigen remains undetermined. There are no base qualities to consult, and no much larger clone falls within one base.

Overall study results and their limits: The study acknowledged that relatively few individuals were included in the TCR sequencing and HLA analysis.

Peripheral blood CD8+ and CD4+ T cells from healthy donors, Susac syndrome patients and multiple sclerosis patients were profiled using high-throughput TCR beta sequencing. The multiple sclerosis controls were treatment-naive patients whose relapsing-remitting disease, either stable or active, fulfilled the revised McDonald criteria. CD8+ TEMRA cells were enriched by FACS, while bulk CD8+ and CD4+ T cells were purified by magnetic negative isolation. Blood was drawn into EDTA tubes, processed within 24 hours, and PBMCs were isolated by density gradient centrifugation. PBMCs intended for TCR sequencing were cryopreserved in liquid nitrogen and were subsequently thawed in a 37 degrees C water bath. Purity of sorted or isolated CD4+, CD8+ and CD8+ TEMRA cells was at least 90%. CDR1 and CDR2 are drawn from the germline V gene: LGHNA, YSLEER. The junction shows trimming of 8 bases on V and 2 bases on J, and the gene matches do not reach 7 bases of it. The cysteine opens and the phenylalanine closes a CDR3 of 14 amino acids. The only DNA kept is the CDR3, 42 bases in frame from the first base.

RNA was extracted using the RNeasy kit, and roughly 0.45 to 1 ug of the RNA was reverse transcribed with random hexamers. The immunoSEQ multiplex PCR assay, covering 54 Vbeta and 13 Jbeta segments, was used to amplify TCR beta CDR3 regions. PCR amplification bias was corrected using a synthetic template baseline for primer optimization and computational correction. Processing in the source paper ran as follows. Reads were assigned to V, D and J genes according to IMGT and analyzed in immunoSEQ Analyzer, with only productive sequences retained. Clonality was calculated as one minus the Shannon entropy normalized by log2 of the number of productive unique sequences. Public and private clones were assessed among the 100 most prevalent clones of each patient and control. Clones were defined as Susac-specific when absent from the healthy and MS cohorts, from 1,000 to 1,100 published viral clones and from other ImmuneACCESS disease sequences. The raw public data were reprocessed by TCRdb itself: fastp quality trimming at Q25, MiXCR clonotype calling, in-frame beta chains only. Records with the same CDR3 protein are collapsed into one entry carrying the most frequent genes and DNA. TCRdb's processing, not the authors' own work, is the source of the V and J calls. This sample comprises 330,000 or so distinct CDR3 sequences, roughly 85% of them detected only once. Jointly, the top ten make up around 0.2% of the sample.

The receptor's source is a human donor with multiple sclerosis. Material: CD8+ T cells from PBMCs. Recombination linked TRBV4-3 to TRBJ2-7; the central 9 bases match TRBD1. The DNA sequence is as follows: TGCGCCAGCGGACAGGGGATCGGGCCCTACGAGCAGTACTTC. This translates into CASGQGIGPYEQYF.